The clone carrying this T cell receptor beta chain is classed as medium-sized. Antigen: not known. These data are taken from a study of T cell repertoires in cytomegalovirus infection. Overall study context: An indication of both CMV infection and matching HLA type came from public TCR beta signatures. Broader study findings: Cumulated frequencies of public TCR beta families served to identify carriers of CMV plus the relevant HLA. CMV-specific TCR beta clonotypes restricted by HLA-C dominated the ex vivo response.

TCRdb re-called the reads through MiXCR, storing one row per CDR3 protein. Of around 100,000 distinct CDR3 sequences in the sample, roughly 31% were seen once. Trimming stripped 2 bases from V and 9 bases from J, with 5 bases between. The germline CDR1 and CDR2 sequences are SGHVS and FNYEAQ. The CDR3 length is 11 residues. The V gene is TRBV7-6, the J gene TRBJ2-1; no reliable D call. The TCR comes from a human donor in good health (CMV status not recorded). Some clones in this sample may be carry-over from other donors' samples. Here the sequenced sample was CD8+ T cells from cultured PBMCs, taken from culture after CMV antigen stimulation. The CDR3 coding sequence is TGTGCCAGCAGCTTAAATACTGAGCAGTTCTTC. This translates into CASSLNTEQFF. Based on the CDR3 plus reference TRBV7-6 and TRBJ2-1, the full variable domain is GAGVSQSPRYKVTKRGQDVALRCDPISGHVSLYWYRQALGQGPEFLTYFNYEAQQDKSGLPNDRFSAERPEGSISTLTIQRTEQRDSAMYRCASSLNTEQFFGPGTRLTVL.